This entry lists 19 T cell receptor beta chains sequenced from one sample in a study of T-cell memory formation after mild COVID-19. MiXCR, run by TCRdb on the 5' RACE reads, gives a single entry per CDR3 protein. This sample has 280,000 or so distinct CDR3 sequences; roughly 18% occur once, and the top ten carry roughly 23%. Input material: PBMCs or a T cell subset sorted from them (not recorded which). The source of these receptors is a young man who had mild COVID-19 (a few samples of this study predate the infection). Cell type and time point are not known.

This clonotype was detected only a few times. Compared with germline, one end of the junction differs, possibly owing to a read error. The rearrangement uses TRBV20-1 and TRBJ1-5, with TRBD1 as a possible D gene (6 bases). The CDR3 consists of 14 residues. Per the germline V gene, CDR1 is DFQATT and CDR2 is SNEGSKA (reference sequence). The DNA for the CDR3 is TGCAGTGCTGGAGAAGGGGGTAGCGATCAGCCCCAGCATTTT. It codes for CSAGEGGSDQPQHF.

The rearrangement uses TRBV5-1 and TRBJ2-3; TRBD2 aligns across 10 bases. V lost 4 bases to trimming and J lost 4 bases; unmatched junction nucleotides: 15. Per germline, CDR1 SGHRS and CDR2 YFSETQ. The CDR3 has 18 amino acids. The CDR3 region has the DNA TGCGCCAGCAGCCAGACCCCCAGCGGGGGGGCGCAGGCAGATACGCAGTATTTT. It yields the protein CASSQTPSGGAQADTQYF. Combining the CDR3 with reference TRBV5-1 and TRBJ2-3 gives the whole variable domain KAGVTQTPRYLIKTRGQQVTLSCSPISGHRSVSWYQQTPGQGLQFLFEYFSETQRNKGNFPGRFSGRQFSNSRSEMNVSTLELGDSALYLCASSQTPSGGAQADTQYFGPGTRLTVL.

The chain couples TRBV7-9 to TRBJ1-6; D call uncertain. The CDR3 loop spans 13 amino acids. Germline V CDR1 and CDR2: SEHNR, FQNEAQ (reference sequence). Trimming cost V 3 bases and J 14 bases, with 14 bases left between them. The CDR3 is CASSFSRISTLHF. CDR3 nucleotide sequence: TGTGCCAGCAGCTTCAGCAGGATCTCAACCCTCCACTTT.

This clonotype was detected a few times. This CDR3 is CASSSADRGNTEAFF. As DNA, the CDR3 is TGTGCCAGCAGCTCCGCGGACAGAGGGAACACTGAAGCTTTCTTT. J is TRBJ1-1 and V is TRBV7-9; D is perhaps TRBD1 (6 bases). Germline V gives CDR1 SEHNR, CDR2 FQNEAQ (reference sequence). The CDR3 extends over 15 amino acids. Trimming cost V 4 bases and J 1 base, with 13 bases left between them.

This clonotype has more than one count but fewer than ten. This chain joins TRBV6-9 and TRBJ2-7, with 8 positions matching TRBD1. This CDR3 spans 16 amino acids. Trimming at V came to 3 bases and at J to 1 base, leaving 8 bases not matched to a gene. In germline, CDR1 is MNHGY, CDR2 SVAAGI. The CDR3 sequence is CASSYTRDRPSYEQYF. The CDR3 DNA follows: TGTGCCAGCAGTTACACACGGGACAGGCCTTCCTACGAGCAGTACTTC.

The J gene is TRBJ2-3, the V gene TRBV5-1; 7 bases match TRBD1. V shed 4 bases and J 9 bases; nucleotides not matched to a gene: 14. Germline V CDR1 and CDR2: SGHRS, YFSETQ. CDR3 size: 15 residues. The CDR3 is CASSPRQGGRRTQYF. The CDR3 DNA sequence: TGCGCCAGCAGCCCCAGACAGGGTGGGCGTAGGACGCAGTATTTT.

This clonotype was seen a handful of times. V and J are TRBV7-3 and TRBJ2-5, with 7 bases identical to TRBD1. V shed 1 base and J 5 bases; nucleotides not matched to a gene: 7. The CDR3 runs to 15 residues. Germline V lookup: CDR1 SGHTA, CDR2 FQGTGA. CDR3 DNA: TGTGCCAGCAGCTTAAGTGCTGGACAGGAGGAGACCCAGTACTTC. This encodes CASSLSAGQEETQYF.

This chain uses TRBV20-1 with TRBJ1-4; 7 bases are shared with TRBD1. With 6 bases clipped from V and 3 bases from J, the junction kept 7 bases outside the gene matches. The CDR3 length is 14 residues. Germline CDR1 is DFQATT and CDR2 is SNEGSKA (reference sequence). The CDR3 DNA follows: TGCAGTGCCAAAAGGGGGCCTTCTAATGAAAAACTGTTTTTT. Translated, it gives CSAKRGPSNEKLFF.

The V gene is TRBV6-2 or TRBV6-3, the J gene TRBJ2-2; 10 nucleotides align to TRBD2. V dropped 6 bases and J dropped 1; count of bases not matched to a gene: 11. Germline CDR1 reads MNHEY; CDR2 reads SVGEGT. The CDR3 sequence is 18 residues long. The CDR3 sequence is CASRTIKGLAVNTGELFF. The CDR3 DNA follows: TGTGCCAGCAGAACCATTAAAGGACTAGCGGTGAACACCGGGGAGCTGTTTTTT.

This clonotype was recorded a few times. The J gene is TRBJ2-1, the V gene TRBV4-1; D is perhaps TRBD1 (6 bases). Trimming removed 1 base at V and 2 bases at J, with 9 bases between. CDR3 size: 15 residues. The germline V gene has CDR1 MGHRA and CDR2 YSYEKL. The chain's CDR3 is CASSQVPGAYNEQFF. CDR3 nucleotide sequence: TGCGCCAGCAGCCAAGTGCCAGGGGCCTACAATGAGCAGTTCTTC.

This clonotype was seen at least ten times. This chain joins TRBV7-9 and TRBJ2-1; D remains unclear. The V gene's germline CDR1 is SEHNR and CDR2 FQNEAQ (reference sequence). Trimming removed 5 bases at V and 10 bases at J, with 12 bases between. CDR3 length: 12 residues. CDR3 sequence reads: CASSDEAPEQFF. In nucleotides, the CDR3 is TGTGCCAGCAGCGATGAGGCCCCCGAGCAGTTCTTC.

This clonotype came up a few times. The rearrangement joins TRBV5-1 to TRBJ2-1, with TRBD2 matching 10 bases. The CDR3 is 15 residues long. Per germline, CDR1 SGHRS and CDR2 YFSETQ. V was pared by 6 bases and J by 2 bases, with 5 bases of the junction left unmatched. CDR3 bases: TGCGCCAGCACCTCTAGCGGGAGCCCCTACAATGAGCAGTTCTTC. Translation: CASTSSGSPYNEQFF. Combining the CDR3 with reference TRBV5-1 and TRBJ2-1 gives the whole variable domain KAGVTQTPRYLIKTRGQQVTLSCSPISGHRSVSWYQQTPGQGLQFLFEYFSETQRNKGNFPGRFSGRQFSNSRSEMNVSTLELGDSALYLCASTSSGSPYNEQFFGPGTRLTVL.

The V call is TRBV20-1, the J call TRBJ1-5; D is unclear. Per the germline V gene, CDR1 is DFQATT and CDR2 is SNEGSKA (reference sequence). The V end lost 1 base, the J end lost 4 bases, and 5 bases lay between the germline ends. The length of the CDR3 is 12 residues. Written as DNA, the CDR3 is TGCAGTGCTAGAGTTAGGAATCAGCCCCAGCATTTT. Its translation is CSARVRNQPQHF.

V usage is TRBV24-1 and J usage is TRBJ2-1; perhaps D is TRBD1 or TRBD2 (5 bases each). CDR3 length: 12 amino acids. V shed 2 bases and J shed 9 bases, with 7 bases lying between them. Per germline, CDR1 KGHDR and CDR2 SFDVKD. The CDR3 sequence: CATSDYGAEQFF. CDR3 DNA: TGTGCCACCAGTGATTACGGGGCTGAGCAGTTCTTC.

This chain uses TRBV4-3 with TRBJ2-1; 9 bases fit TRBD2. The V segment lost 0 bases and the J segment 4 bases; nucleotides outside the gene matches: 10. The germline gives CDR1 LGHNA, CDR2 YSLEER. The CDR3 loop spans 18 amino acids. The CDR3 is CASSQELAGVINYNEQFF. DNA of the CDR3: TGCGCCAGCAGCCAAGAGTTAGCGGGGGTAATTAATTACAATGAGCAGTTCTTC.

This chain links TRBV3-1 with TRBJ1-2, with D unclear. The CDR3 loop spans 14 amino acids. The germline V gene encodes CDR1 LGHDT and CDR2 YNNKEL (reference sequence). V shed 6 bases and J shed 4 bases, with 15 bases lying between them. CDR3 DNA sequence: TGTGCCAGCAGTAGACGGGGAGACCCCTATGGCTACACCTTC. This sequence encodes CASSRRGDPYGYTF.

The chain recombines TRBV25-1 with TRBJ1-6; D gene uncertain. The length of the CDR3 is 14 residues. V was clipped by 6 bases and J by 7 bases, with 13 bases between them. Germline V gene data show CDR1 as MGHDK and CDR2 as SYGVNS. CDR3 in amino acids: CASRKGTGNSPLHF. The DNA of the CDR3 is TGTGCCAGCAGGAAGGGTACCGGGAATTCACCCCTCCACTTT.

This clonotype has only a few counts. The gene calls are TRBV9 and TRBJ1-4; no firm D call. The length of the CDR3 is 14 residues. V was cut by 4 bases and J by 7 bases, with 14 bases left in between. CDR1 and CDR2 from the germline V gene are SGDLS and YYNGEE. The DNA of the CDR3 is TGTGCCAGCAGCCCCGCGGTTTTGGGTGAAAAACTGTTTTTT. Its protein is CASSPAVLGEKLFF.

This clonotype appeared a few times. This chain uses TRBV20-1 with TRBJ2-7, with a weak D call TRBD1 (6 bases). V lost 4 bases and J lost 4, with 20 bases in between. Germline CDR1 reads DFQATT; CDR2 reads SNEGSKA (reference sequence). The CDR3 is made up of 15 amino acids. The CDR3 nucleotides are TGCAGTGCTATGCCGAATACAGGGAGCCGGTACGAGCAGTACTTC. This translates into CSAMPNTGSRYEQYF.